This T cell receptor beta chain emerged from a study of regulatory T cells in long-lasting Graves disease (dated by TCRdb to the early 2020s). Looking at the study overall: Peripheral blood TCR sequencing and RNA sequencing compared persistent Graves' disease patients with newly diagnosed Graves' disease patients. A total of about 33 samples underwent TCR sequencing: roughly 13 from persistent and roughly 20 from newly diagnosed Graves' disease patients. The study was registered as a clinical trial and conducted in China. What the research found in general, with its limitations: The authors noted that the small sample size was a limitation that may lower accuracy. Persistent Graves' disease patients showed lower TCR Shannon entropy and fewer highly expanded clones than newly diagnosed patients, suggesting clonal expansion. Because the primary lesion, thyroid tissue, could not be accessed, the study looked at peripheral blood alone. Preferential use of TRBV28, TRBJ1-2 and TRBJ2-5 was observed in persistent disease, whereas TRBV20-1 and TRBJ2-1 were favored in newly diagnosed disease. A larger number of public clonotypes was shared among persistent patients (more than 2,500) than among newly diagnosed patients (roughly 1,000).

V loses 3 bases, J loses 6 bases, and the germline ends lie 12 bases apart. From the cysteine through the phenylalanine, the CDR3 covers 15 amino acids. The DNA shown is the 45-base CDR3, in frame from base 1. TCRdb cleaned the public reads at Q25 with fastp, built clones with MiXCR and kept in-frame beta chains. Each record represents a unique CDR3 protein, reported with the most common genes and DNA among its rows. The sample records several hundred distinct CDR3 sequences, about 81% of which are singletons. Under 11% of the sample comes from the top ten. RNA was extracted from PBMCs in TRIzol for both TCR sequencing and RNA sequencing. Graves' disease was diagnosed according to American Thyroid Association guidelines. The patients came from an endocrinology department in Xi'an, China. Each patient gave about 9.1 milliliters of peripheral blood, collected in an EDTA anticoagulant tube. Ficoll Paque Plus density gradient separation was used to isolate PBMCs, and no additional T cell sorting was done. An Agilent 2100 Bioanalyzer and agarose gel were used to check RNA quality, while a NanoDrop 2000 measured RNA concentration.

Notes on this clonotype: Which antigen it targets is not known. The input lacks base qualities; no much larger clone sits a single base away.

The chain was built from TRBV12-3 or TRBV12-4 and TRBJ1-6; a tentative D match to TRBD1 spans 6 bases. The receptor's source is a woman in her thirties with Graves disease. Donor details come from another sample of the same person, matched by shared clones. Sequencing was performed on peripheral blood mononuclear cells (PBMCs), taken with antithyroid drug treatment, in newly diagnosed or persistent Graves disease (not recorded which). CDR3 region: CASSLWQGINSPLHF. The DNA reads TGTGCCAGCAGTTTGTGGCAGGGGATTAATTCACCCCTCCACTTT.